The entry below gives a single TCR beta chain sequence along with its context. The antigen is undetermined. This sample was included in a study of T cell responses to AZD1222 COVID-19 vaccine. Points from the study as a whole: Nearly half of spike-specific TCRs reportedly go after variant regions that carry no mutations. Along spike, vaccine-associated CD4 TCRs were found throughout, with dominance at 160-218 and 743-854.

TCRdb's table, derived via immunoSEQ multiplex PCR, lists solely in-frame clones and lacks some. Of 120,000 or so clones listed, roughly 82% were seen once; the top ten hold roughly a quarter. CDR1 MNHEY and CDR2 SVGEGT come from the germline V gene. The ends were cut back, 3 bases at V and 3 bases at J, with 5 bases in the middle. There are 12 residues in the CDR3. The TCR sequence derives from an adult who received the AZD1222 COVID-19 vaccine. This sample comprised peripheral blood, obtained 28 days after the second AZD1222 dose. V and J are TRBV6-2 or TRBV6-3 and TRBJ1-1; D unresolved. CDR3 coding DNA: TGTGCCAGCAGTTATTTGGACACTGAAGCTTTCTTT. Protein: CASSYLDTEAFF.